The rows below give T cell receptor beta chains drawn from one sample of a study of CD8 T cells in Susac syndrome. MiXCR, applied by TCRdb to the immunoSEQ multiplex PCR reads, yields one record per CDR3 protein. There are roughly 200,000 distinct CDR3 sequences in the sample; about 95% occur only once, and 0.08% to 0.11% lies in the top ten. The sequenced sample consisted of CD4+ T cells from PBMCs. The source of these receptors is a human donor in good health. Both conserved end residues are part of each CDR3. The order of the fields is D gene, clone size, J gene, V gene, CDR3 protein, CDR3 DNA. D genes are given only for firm matches. Clone size appears in some rows only: once, few, many, or a class for an expanded clone.

D gene: .; clone size: .; J gene: TRBJ2-1; V gene: TRBV18; CDR3 protein: CASSDRNEQFF; CDR3 DNA: TGTGCCAGCTCCGATAGGAATGAGCAGTTCTTC
D gene: .; clone size: .; J gene: TRBJ2-1; V gene: TRBV19; CDR3 protein: CASSIDQSVEQFF; CDR3 DNA: TGTGCCAGTAGTATAGATCAATCCGTTGAGCAGTTCTTC
D gene: .; clone size: .; J gene: TRBJ2-1; V gene: TRBV28; CDR3 protein: CASTRTTNEQFF; CDR3 DNA: TGTGCCAGCACCAGGACTACCAATGAACAGTTCTTC
D gene: TRBD1; clone size: .; J gene: TRBJ2-7; V gene: TRBV20-1; CDR3 protein: CSAEGQGDHEQYF; CDR3 DNA: TGCAGTGCTGAGGGACAGGGGGACCACGAGCAGTACTTC
D gene: TRBD2; clone size: .; J gene: TRBJ2-7; V gene: TRBV2; CDR3 protein: CAAGTSVYEQYF; CDR3 DNA: TGTGCCGCCGGGACTAGCGTCTACGAGCAGTACTTC
D gene: TRBD1; clone size: .; J gene: TRBJ1-2; V gene: TRBV20-1; CDR3 protein: CTDRAGGYTF; CDR3 DNA: TGCACTGACAGGGCGGGTGGCTACACCTTC
D gene: .; clone size: .; J gene: TRBJ1-5; V gene: TRBV20-1; CDR3 protein: CSASLGGQPQHF; CDR3 DNA: TGCAGTGCTAGTTTGGGGGGGCAGCCCCAGCATTTT
D gene: .; clone size: .; J gene: TRBJ1-2; V gene: TRBV4-3; CDR3 protein: CASSQDQGLGSQGYTF; CDR3 DNA: TGCGCCAGCAGCCAAGATCAGGGCCTCGGTAGTCAGGGCTACACCTTC
D gene: .; clone size: .; J gene: TRBJ2-7; V gene: TRBV29-1; CDR3 protein: CSVHEDPPNYEQYF; CDR3 DNA: TGCAGCGTCCACGAAGACCCGCCCAACTACGAGCAGTACTTC
D gene: .; clone size: .; J gene: TRBJ1-2; V gene: TRBV20-1; CDR3 protein: CSARGLGRDYNYGYTF; CDR3 DNA: TGCAGTGCTAGAGGTCTCGGCAGGGACTATAACTATGGCTACACCTTC
D gene: .; clone size: .; J gene: TRBJ2-5; V gene: TRBV3-1; CDR3 protein: CASSQGRGETQYF; CDR3 DNA: TGTGCCAGCAGCCAAGGCAGGGGAGAGACCCAGTACTTC
D gene: .; clone size: .; J gene: TRBJ1-1; V gene: TRBV3-1; CDR3 protein: CASSQSGAPAFF; CDR3 DNA: TGTGCCAGCAGCCAGTCAGGGGCCCCGGCTTTCTTT
D gene: .; clone size: .; J gene: TRBJ2-3; V gene: TRBV5-6; CDR3 protein: CASSFRPRSDTQYF; CDR3 DNA: TGTGCCAGCAGCTTTCGGCCGCGTTCAGATACGCAGTATTTT
D gene: .; clone size: .; J gene: TRBJ1-2; V gene: TRBV4-2; CDR3 protein: CASSQVMVGYYGYTF; CDR3 DNA: TGTGCCAGCAGCCAAGTAATGGTGGGATACTATGGCTACACCTTC
D gene: .; clone size: .; J gene: TRBJ2-7; V gene: TRBV29-1; CDR3 protein: CSVKKLGYEQYF; CDR3 DNA: TGCAGCGTTAAGAAGCTGGGGTACGAGCAGTACTTC
D gene: .; clone size: .; J gene: TRBJ1-1; V gene: TRBV30; CDR3 protein: CAWKMWSAGNTEAFF; CDR3 DNA: TGTGCCTGGAAAATGTGGTCAGCTGGGAACACTGAAGCTTTCTTT
D gene: TRBD1; clone size: .; J gene: TRBJ1-1; V gene: TRBV5-4; CDR3 protein: CASSWDRANTEAFF; CDR3 DNA: TGTGCCAGCAGCTGGGACAGGGCGAACACTGAAGCTTTCTTT
D gene: .; clone size: .; J gene: TRBJ1-4; V gene: TRBV12-3/TRBV12-4; CDR3 protein: CASSFSGATNEKLFF; CDR3 DNA: TGTGCCAGCAGTTTTTCCGGGGCAACTAATGAAAAACTGTTTTTT
D gene: .; clone size: .; J gene: TRBJ1-4; V gene: TRBV20-1; CDR3 protein: CSARGAGQIIEKLFF; CDR3 DNA: TGCAGTGCTAGGGGAGCGGGGCAGATTATCGAAAAACTGTTTTTT
D gene: TRBD2; clone size: .; J gene: TRBJ2-5; V gene: TRBV20-1; CDR3 protein: CSSGGVAGVETQYF; CDR3 DNA: TGCAGTTCCGGCGGAGTAGCGGGAGTGGAGACCCAGTACTTC
D gene: .; clone size: .; J gene: TRBJ1-1; V gene: TRBV5-1; CDR3 protein: CASSLDGRGDTEAFF; CDR3 DNA: TGCGCCAGCAGCTTGGATGGTAGGGGGGACACTGAAGCTTTCTTT
D gene: .; clone size: .; J gene: TRBJ1-2; V gene: TRBV28; CDR3 protein: CASNSGVEGYTF; CDR3 DNA: TGTGCCAGCAACTCGGGGGTTGAAGGCTACACCTTC
D gene: .; clone size: .; J gene: TRBJ2-2; V gene: TRBV3-1; CDR3 protein: CASSQASIPGELFF; CDR3 DNA: TGTGCCAGCAGCCAAGCTTCAATCCCCGGGGAGCTGTTTTTT
D gene: TRBD2; clone size: .; J gene: TRBJ2-1; V gene: TRBV20-1; CDR3 protein: CSARPGTSAHNEQFF; CDR3 DNA: TGCAGTGCTAGACCCGGGACTAGCGCTCACAATGAGCAGTTCTTC
D gene: .; clone size: .; J gene: TRBJ1-2; V gene: TRBV19; CDR3 protein: CASSIVDNYGYTF; CDR3 DNA: TGTGCCAGTAGTATTGTGGACAACTATGGCTACACCTTC
D gene: .; clone size: .; J gene: TRBJ1-1; V gene: TRBV29-1; CDR3 protein: CSARRDHTEAFF; CDR3 DNA: TGCAGCGCCCGCAGGGACCACACTGAAGCTTTCTTT
D gene: .; clone size: .; J gene: TRBJ2-5; V gene: TRBV9; CDR3 protein: CASSVGRGWDQETQYF; CDR3 DNA: TGTGCCAGCAGCGTAGGGAGAGGCTGGGACCAAGAGACCCAGTACTTC
D gene: TRBD2; clone size: .; J gene: TRBJ2-6; V gene: TRBV20-1; CDR3 protein: CSAWDYSGANVLTF; CDR3 DNA: TGCAGTGCTTGGGACTACTCTGGGGCCAACGTCCTGACTTTC
D gene: TRBD1; clone size: .; J gene: TRBJ1-4; V gene: TRBV12-3/TRBV12-4; CDR3 protein: CASSLDRVEGKLFF; CDR3 DNA: TGTGCCAGCAGCTTAGACAGGGTAGAGGGAAAACTGTTTTTT
D gene: TRBD1; clone size: .; J gene: TRBJ2-1; V gene: TRBV29-1; CDR3 protein: CSVVIQGAYEQFF; CDR3 DNA: TGCAGCGTTGTAATACAGGGGGCGTATGAGCAGTTCTTC
D gene: .; clone size: .; J gene: TRBJ2-7; V gene: TRBV29-1; CDR3 protein: CSVEVASYEQYF; CDR3 DNA: TGCAGCGTTGAAGTGGCCTCCTACGAGCAGTACTTC
D gene: .; clone size: .; J gene: TRBJ2-5; V gene: TRBV9; CDR3 protein: CASSVGAWETQYF; CDR3 DNA: TGTGCCAGCAGCGTAGGGGCCTGGGAGACCCAGTACTTC
D gene: .; clone size: .; J gene: TRBJ1-4; V gene: TRBV3-1; CDR3 protein: CASSQDRGREKLFF; CDR3 DNA: TGTGCCAGCAGCCAAGACAGGGGACGAGAAAAACTGTTTTTT
D gene: .; clone size: .; J gene: TRBJ2-2; V gene: TRBV27; CDR3 protein: CASTSGAGKSERELFF; CDR3 DNA: TGTGCCAGCACTTCTGGGGCGGGGAAAAGCGAACGGGAGCTGTTTTTT
D gene: .; clone size: .; J gene: TRBJ2-7; V gene: TRBV20-1; CDR3 protein: CSARVSSHYEQYF; CDR3 DNA: TGCAGTGCTAGGGTCTCTTCCCACTACGAGCAGTACTTC
D gene: .; clone size: .; J gene: TRBJ1-5; V gene: TRBV3-1; CDR3 protein: CASSLQGRPQHF; CDR3 DNA: TGTGCCAGCAGCCTTCAGGGACGCCCCCAGCATTTT
D gene: .; clone size: once; J gene: TRBJ2-3; V gene: TRBV7-9; CDR3 protein: CASSRDLVTDTQYF; CDR3 DNA: TGTGCCAGCAGCCGGGACCTCGTCACAGATACGCAGTATTTT
D gene: .; clone size: .; J gene: TRBJ1-5; V gene: TRBV19; CDR3 protein: CASNSFQGGDQPQHF; CDR3 DNA: TGTGCCAGTAATTCATTTCAGGGAGGTGATCAGCCCCAGCATTTT
D gene: .; clone size: .; J gene: TRBJ2-7; V gene: TRBV11-1; CDR3 protein: CASSFLQGGEQYF; CDR3 DNA: TGTGCCAGCAGCTTCCTACAGGGCGGCGAGCAGTACTTC
D gene: TRBD1; clone size: .; J gene: TRBJ2-1; V gene: TRBV29-1; CDR3 protein: CSVDLQGVNNEQFF; CDR3 DNA: TGCAGCGTTGACCTACAGGGGGTTAACAATGAGCAGTTCTTC
D gene: .; clone size: .; J gene: TRBJ1-1; V gene: TRBV30; CDR3 protein: CAWRADAGEAFF; CDR3 DNA: TGTGCCTGGCGAGCGGACGCTGGTGAAGCTTTCTTT
D gene: .; clone size: .; J gene: TRBJ1-1; V gene: TRBV24-1; CDR3 protein: CATSDFLGTAFF; CDR3 DNA: TGTGCCACCAGTGATTTTCTCGGGACAGCTTTCTTT
D gene: .; clone size: .; J gene: TRBJ1-1; V gene: TRBV29-1; CDR3 protein: CSVARLNTEAFF; CDR3 DNA: TGCAGCGTTGCTAGGCTGAACACTGAAGCTTTCTTT
D gene: TRBD1; clone size: .; J gene: TRBJ2-5; V gene: TRBV29-1; CDR3 protein: CSAGTGGVETQYF; CDR3 DNA: TGCAGCGCTGGGACAGGGGGCGTAGAGACCCAGTACTTC
D gene: .; clone size: once; J gene: TRBJ1-1; V gene: TRBV5-6; CDR3 protein: CASSLRFAGNTEAFF; CDR3 DNA: TGTGCCAGCAGCCTACGGTTTGCAGGAAACACTGAAGCTTTCTTT
D gene: .; clone size: few; J gene: TRBJ1-2; V gene: TRBV19; CDR3 protein: CASSTGPFYGYTF; CDR3 DNA: TGTGCCAGTAGTACGGGACCGTTCTATGGCTACACCTTC
D gene: .; clone size: .; J gene: TRBJ1-1; V gene: TRBV18; CDR3 protein: CASSPGTVWAFF; CDR3 DNA: TGTGCCAGCTCACCCGGGACGGTTTGGGCTTTCTTT
D gene: .; clone size: .; J gene: TRBJ2-1; V gene: TRBV20-1; CDR3 protein: CSARDPGHGRGNEQFF; CDR3 DNA: TGCAGTGCTAGAGATCCGGGACATGGCAGAGGAAATGAGCAGTTCTTC
D gene: .; clone size: .; J gene: TRBJ2-5; V gene: TRBV30; CDR3 protein: CAWSVGTGVGETQYF; CDR3 DNA: TGTGCCTGGAGTGTAGGGACGGGAGTGGGAGAGACCCAGTACTTC
D gene: TRBD2; clone size: .; J gene: TRBJ2-1; V gene: TRBV30; CDR3 protein: CAWRLRLAGVNEQFF; CDR3 DNA: TGTGCCTGGAGATTAAGGCTAGCGGGAGTCAATGAGCAGTTCTTC